The 22 T cell receptor beta chains below all came from one sample that was sequenced in a study of OX40 agonist ivuxolimab in advanced cancers. Produced via immunoSEQ multiplex PCR; TCRdb's table is partial and in-frame only. The sample has roughly 60,000 clones, around 83% seen once. Source: CD4+ or CD8+ T cells sorted from blood, taken in a trial of the OX40 agonist ivuxolimab. The receptors were sampled from an adult with an advanced solid tumor such as melanoma, head and neck, liver or kidney cancer.

J is TRBJ2-1 and V is TRBV28; the D call may be TRBD1 or TRBD2 (5 bases each). Germline V CDR1 and CDR2: MDHEN, SYDVKM. The CDR3 runs to 14 residues. Between the trimmed V and J ends, which lost 3 bases and 4 bases, there was a span of 10 bases. The CDR3 bases are TGTGCCAGCAGTTTTACTAGGGGATACAATGAGCAGTTCTTC. Its protein product is CASSFTRGYNEQFF.

This chain joins TRBV19 and TRBJ2-7, with D possibly matching TRBD2 (5 bases). CDR3 length equals 15 residues. Germline V gives CDR1 LNHDA, CDR2 SQIVND (reference sequence). V was trimmed by 1 base and J by 7 bases, leaving 17 bases between them. CDR3 in amino acids: CASSIALAPSNEQYF. In nucleotides, the CDR3 is TGTGCCAGTAGTATAGCTTTAGCGCCGTCTAATGAGCAGTACTTC.

V gene TRBV5-1 combines with J gene TRBJ2-1, with D possibly matching TRBD1 (6 bases). The CDR3 loop spans 15 amino acids. V lost 0 bases, J lost 8 bases, and 15 bases lay in between. Looked up from germline, CDR1 is SGHRS and CDR2 is YFSETQ. The CDR3 sequence: CASSLGSVGADEQFF. The CDR3 DNA reads as TGCGCCAGCAGCTTGGGCTCGGTGGGGGCCGATGAGCAGTTCTTC.

The chain combines TRBV18 with TRBJ1-2; D is unresolved. Between the trimmed V and J ends, which lost 3 bases and 1 base, there was a span of 6 bases. Per the germline V gene, CDR1 is KGHSH and CDR2 is LQKENI. The CDR3 extends over 13 amino acids. CDR3: CASSPANNYGYTF. The CDR3 coding sequence is TGTGCCAGCTCACCCGCAAATAACTATGGCTACACCTTC.

This sequence joins TRBV4-3 and TRBJ2-3; D ambiguous. The CDR3 is 16 residues long. The V and J ends lost 4 bases and 2 bases respectively, with 16 bases between them. Germline lookup yields CDR1 LGHNA and CDR2 YSLEER. The CDR3 bases are TGCGCCAGCAGCCTGGAATGGGGATCTTACACAGATACGCAGTATTTT. It encodes CASSLEWGSYTDTQYF.

This clone was seen a single time. The V and J genes are TRBV9 and TRBJ2-3, with D perhaps matching TRBD2 (7 bases). In germline, CDR1 is SGDLS, CDR2 YYNGEE. This CDR3 is built from 13 residues. V was trimmed by 1 base and J by 5 bases, leaving 8 bases between them. The CDR3 region is CASSVRGGDTQYF. CDR3 in DNA: TGTGCCAGCAGCGTAAGGGGGGGAGATACGCAGTATTTT.

The genes are TRBV6-5 and TRBJ1-5; perhaps TRBD1 as D (6 bases). The V gene's germline CDR1 is MNHEY and CDR2 SVGAGI. Trimming pared 8 bases from V and 0 bases from J, leaving 8 bases between. This CDR3 has 13 residues. The CDR3 DNA sequence: TGTGCCAGCCGGACAGCTAGCAATCAGCCCCAGCATTTT. The encoded protein is CASRTASNQPQHF.

This clone has more than one count but fewer than ten. The chain carries TRBV11-3 and TRBJ2-1, with 8 bases that match TRBD2. Germline V gene lookup returns CDR1 SGHNT and CDR2 YENEEA. The ends lost 3 bases at V and 5 bases at J; junction bases unmatched: 3. The CDR3 spans 14 residues. The DNA for the CDR3 is TGTGCCAGCAGCTTTAGCGGGGCTAACAATGAGCAGTTCTTC. The encoded protein is CASSFSGANNEQFF.

This rearrangement joins TRBV28 to TRBJ2-3; D is unresolved. V lost 8 bases, J lost 6 bases, and 18 bases lay in between. Germline CDR1 reads MDHEN; CDR2 reads SYDVKM. There are 14 residues in the CDR3. The CDR3 DNA reads as TGTGCCAGCTCTGTTTCCCCGACCCCGGATACGCAGTATTTT. It specifies CASSVSPTPDTQYF. The whole variable domain, filled in from reference TRBV28 and TRBJ2-3, reads DVKVTQSSRYLVKRTGEKVFLECVQDMDHENMFWYRQDPGLGLRLIYFSYDVKMKEKGDIPEGYSVSREKKERFSLILESASTNQTSMYLCASSVSPTPDTQYFGPGTRLTVL.

This chain joins TRBV27 and TRBJ2-2; 7 bases are shared with TRBD1. V lost 5 bases, J lost 3 bases, and 9 bases stayed unmatched. This CDR3 has 16 residues. The germline CDR1 and CDR2 sequences are MNHEY and SMNVEV (reference sequence). The CDR3 DNA is TGTGCCAGCAGTGCGACAGGGACCGCGGACACCGGGGAGCTGTTTTTT. Encoded protein: CASSATGTADTGELFF.

This clone was picked up one time. The V and J genes are TRBV5-1 and TRBJ2-1; D is unclear. The CDR3 sequence is 13 residues long. With 5 bases removed from V and 6 bases from J, the gap between germline ends came to 12 bases. Germline loops: CDR1 SGHRS, CDR2 YFSETQ. The CDR3 is CASRFREGNEQFF. The CDR3 DNA reads TGCGCCAGCAGGTTTAGGGAAGGCAATGAGCAGTTCTTC. Full variable domain (remainder filled in from reference TRBV5-1 and TRBJ2-1): KAGVTQTPRYLIKTRGQQVTLSCSPISGHRSVSWYQQTPGQGLQFLFEYFSETQRNKGNFPGRFSGRQFSNSRSEMNVSTLELGDSALYLCASRFREGNEQFFGPGTRLTVL.

J is TRBJ2-2 and V is TRBV19; 14 positions agree with TRBD2. The J segment lost 5 bases and the V segment lost 7 bases, leaving 6 bases of the junction unmatched. The CDR3 runs to 16 residues. From germline, CDR1 is LNHDA and CDR2 SQIVND (reference sequence). CDR3 sequence: CASMGTSGRRTGELFF. CDR3 DNA sequence: TGTGCCAGTATGGGGACTAGCGGGAGAAGAACCGGGGAGCTGTTTTTT.

The chain joins TRBV6-6 to TRBJ2-7, with unresolved D. Deletions cut 4 bases from V and 2 bases from J, with 12 bases between. Germline V gives CDR1 MNHNY, CDR2 SVGAGI (reference sequence). This CDR3 contains 14 residues. The CDR3 nucleotides read TGTGCCAGCAGTTTCGGCGGCAGAACCTACGAGCAGTACTTC. This translates into CASSFGGRTYEQYF.

The rearrangement joins TRBV7-3 to TRBJ2-2; D might be TRBD1 or TRBD2, each matching 5 bases. CDR1 is SGHTA, CDR2 FQGTGA, per germline. V lost 5 bases, J lost 5 bases, and 15 bases lay in between. The CDR3 sequence is 15 residues long. CDR3 nucleotides: TGTGCCAGCAGCCCGGGACCCTCGGGGACCGGGGAGCTGTTTTTT. It is translated as CASSPGPSGTGELFF.

The chain couples TRBV10-1 to TRBJ2-4; D may correspond to TRBD1 or TRBD2 (5 bases each). CDR1 and CDR2 from the germline V gene are WNHNN and SYGVQD (reference sequence). Trimming pared 2 bases from V and 9 bases from J, leaving 11 bases between. This CDR3 spans 13 amino acids. Written as DNA, the CDR3 is TGCGCCAGCAGTGAGCAGATGAGGGGCATTCAGTACTTC. It is translated as CASSEQMRGIQYF.

The chain joins TRBV5-4 to TRBJ2-5; D possibly corresponds to TRBD1 (5 bases). Germline V lookup: CDR1 SGHNT, CDR2 YYREEE (reference sequence). The CDR3 totals 13 residues. The ends were cut back, 4 bases at V and 1 base at J, with 8 bases in the middle. Written as DNA, the CDR3 is TGTGCCAGCAGCCAGGACATCCAAGAGACCCAGTACTTC. It yields the protein CASSQDIQETQYF.

The J gene is TRBJ2-1, the V gene TRBV7-9; TRBD2 aligns across 14 bases. The CDR3 runs 16 residues. The trim removed 6 bases at V and 0 bases at J, leaving 1 base unmatched. Germline lookup yields CDR1 SEHNR and CDR2 FQNEAQ (reference sequence). CDR3 loop: CASRGTSGSSYNEQFF. The CDR3 DNA reads TGTGCCAGCAGGGGGACTAGCGGGAGCTCCTACAATGAGCAGTTCTTC. Filled out from reference TRBV7-9 and TRBJ2-1, the complete variable domain reads DTGVSQNPRHKITKRGQNVTFRCDPISEHNRLYWYRQTLGQGPEFLTYFQNEAQLEKSRLLSDRFSAERPKGSFSTLEIQRTEQGDSAMYLCASRGTSGSSYNEQFFGPGTRLTVL.

This clone was seen just once. This chain joins TRBV5-1 and TRBJ2-5; the D gene is possibly TRBD2 (6 bases). Germline CDR1 and CDR2: SGHRS and YFSETQ. The CDR3 is 14 residues long. Trimming took off 4 bases at V and 5 bases at J, with 15 bases between the two ends. DNA of the CDR3: TGCGCCAGCAGCGTGGGGTCCGGGGGTGAGACCCAGTACTTC. Translated, it gives CASSVGSGGETQYF.

V gene TRBV11-2 combines with J gene TRBJ2-7, with TRBD2 matching over 7 bases. This CDR3 comprises 13 residues. The germline CDR1 and CDR2 sequences are SGHAT and FQNNGV. The ends lost 7 bases at V and 3 bases at J; junction bases unmatched: 6. CDR3 loop: CASTQSGNYEQYF. CDR3 bases: TGTGCCAGCACCCAAAGCGGGAACTACGAGCAGTACTTC.

The chain joins TRBV11-3 to TRBJ1-2; D possibly corresponds to TRBD1 (5 bases). V lost 1 base and J 5 bases, leaving 11 bases between the germline ends. The CDR3 runs to 14 residues. The germline gives CDR1 SGHNT, CDR2 YENEEA. Here the CDR3 DNA reads TGTGCCAGCAGCTTAGGCAGGACAATGTATGGCTACACCTTC. This translates into CASSLGRTMYGYTF.

V and J are TRBV5-4 and TRBJ2-5, with D maybe TRBD2 (6 bases). V was cut by 4 bases and J by 5 bases, with 15 bases left in between. CDR3 size: 14 residues. Germline lookup yields CDR1 SGHNT and CDR2 YYREEE (reference sequence). CDR3 nucleotides: TGTGCCAGCAGCCAGGACATGGAGGGGGAGACCCAGTACTTC. Translation gives CASSQDMEGETQYF. Full variable domain (remainder filled in from reference TRBV5-4 and TRBJ2-5): ETGVTQSPTHLIKTRGQQVTLRCSSQSGHNTVSWYQQALGQGPQFIFQYYREEENGRGNFPPRFSGLQFPNYSSELNVNALELDDSALYLCASSQDMEGETQYFGPGTRLLVL.

The chain couples TRBV11-2 to TRBJ2-7, with 11 nucleotides matching TRBD2. Germline loops: CDR1 SGHAT, CDR2 FQNNGV. The length of the CDR3 is 15 residues. The V and J ends lost 0 bases and 2 bases, in that order; junction bases with no gene match: 0. CDR3 nucleotides: TGTGCCAGCAGCTTAGAACTAGCGGGAGCCTACGAGCAGTACTTC. As protein: CASSLELAGAYEQYF. The variable domain in full, completed from reference TRBV11-2 and TRBJ2-7, reads EAGVAQSPRYKIIEKRQSVAFWCNPISGHATLYWYQQILGQGPKLLIQFQNNGVVDDSQLPKDRFSAERLKGVDSTLKIQPAKLEDSAVYLCASSLELAGAYEQYFGPGTRLTVT.